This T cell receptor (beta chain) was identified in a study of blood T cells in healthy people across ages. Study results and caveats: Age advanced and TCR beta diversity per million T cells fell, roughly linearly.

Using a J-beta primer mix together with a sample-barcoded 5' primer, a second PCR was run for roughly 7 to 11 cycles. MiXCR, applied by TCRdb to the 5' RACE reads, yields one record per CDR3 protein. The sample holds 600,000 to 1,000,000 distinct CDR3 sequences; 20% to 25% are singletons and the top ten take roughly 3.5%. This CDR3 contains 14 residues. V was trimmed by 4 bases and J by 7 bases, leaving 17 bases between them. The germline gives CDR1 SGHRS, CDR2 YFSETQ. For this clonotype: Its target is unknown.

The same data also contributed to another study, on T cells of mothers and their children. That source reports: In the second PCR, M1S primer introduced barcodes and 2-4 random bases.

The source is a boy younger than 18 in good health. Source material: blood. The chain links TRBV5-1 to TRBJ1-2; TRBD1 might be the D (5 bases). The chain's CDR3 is CASSADNLLRGYTF. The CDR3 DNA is TGCGCCAGCAGCGCGGACAACCTACTGCGTGGCTACACCTTC.